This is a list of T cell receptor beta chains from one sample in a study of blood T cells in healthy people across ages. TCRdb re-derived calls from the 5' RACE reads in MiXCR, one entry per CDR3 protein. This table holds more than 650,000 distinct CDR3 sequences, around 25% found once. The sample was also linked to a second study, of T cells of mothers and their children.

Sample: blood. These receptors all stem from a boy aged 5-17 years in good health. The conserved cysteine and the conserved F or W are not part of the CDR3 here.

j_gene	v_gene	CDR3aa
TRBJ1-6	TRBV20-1	SAQHRSSYNSPLH
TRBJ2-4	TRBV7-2	ASSLIGEAKNIQY
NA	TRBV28	ASSFRDSGSYEQY
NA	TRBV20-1	SARDPAGGIETQY
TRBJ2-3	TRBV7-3	ASGTGGVDTQY
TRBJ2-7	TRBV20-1	SAPGTGGSYEQY
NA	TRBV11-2	ASSLDHSSYEQY
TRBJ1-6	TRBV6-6	ASSYRGEGQGVPLH
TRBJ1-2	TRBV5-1	ASSSGTDTMGGYT
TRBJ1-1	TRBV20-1	SARIPGTTEAF
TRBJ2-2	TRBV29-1	SVEQGSGELF
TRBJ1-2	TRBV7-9	ASSLNGYT
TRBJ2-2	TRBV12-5	ASGSVLGGHSNTGELF
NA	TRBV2	ASSEQRGAQYEQY
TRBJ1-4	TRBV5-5	ASSSTGTGFEKLF
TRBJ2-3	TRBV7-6	ASSLVTGGQIDTQY
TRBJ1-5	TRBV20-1	SALGNWESQPQH
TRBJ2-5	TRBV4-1	ASSQPFSKGGETQY
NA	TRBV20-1	SATTGSEQF
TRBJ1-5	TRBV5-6	ASSLGHGSNQPQH
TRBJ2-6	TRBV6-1	ASSGVRGSGANVLT
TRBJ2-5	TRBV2	ASSDGSGGWETQY
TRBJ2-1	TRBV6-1	ASSDPGLAVYNEQF